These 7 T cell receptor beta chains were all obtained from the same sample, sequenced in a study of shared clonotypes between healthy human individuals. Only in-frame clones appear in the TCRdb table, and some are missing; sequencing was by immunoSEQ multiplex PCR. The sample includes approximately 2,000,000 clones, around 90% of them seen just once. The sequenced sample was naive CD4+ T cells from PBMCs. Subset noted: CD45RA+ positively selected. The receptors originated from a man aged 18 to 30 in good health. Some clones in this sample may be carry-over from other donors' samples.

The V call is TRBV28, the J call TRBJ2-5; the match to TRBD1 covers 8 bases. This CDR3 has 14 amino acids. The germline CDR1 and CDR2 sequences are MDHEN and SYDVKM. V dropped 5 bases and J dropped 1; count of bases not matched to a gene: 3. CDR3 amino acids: CASSTGGSQETQYF. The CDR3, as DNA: TGTGCCAGCAGTACAGGGGGGTCCCAAGAGACCCAGTACTTC.

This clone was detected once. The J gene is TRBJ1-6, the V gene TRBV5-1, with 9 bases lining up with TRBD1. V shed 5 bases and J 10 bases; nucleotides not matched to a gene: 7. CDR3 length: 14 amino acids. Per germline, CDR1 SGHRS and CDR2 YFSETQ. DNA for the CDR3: TGCGCCAGCAGGCAGGGACAGGGAGTATCACCCCTCCACTTT. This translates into CASRQGQGVSPLHF.

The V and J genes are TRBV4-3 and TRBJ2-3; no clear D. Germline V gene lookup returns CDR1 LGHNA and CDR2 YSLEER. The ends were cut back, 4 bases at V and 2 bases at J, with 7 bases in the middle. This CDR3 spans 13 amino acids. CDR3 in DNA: TGCGCCAGCAGCCCCTCCCCCACAGATACGCAGTATTTT. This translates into CASSPSPTDTQYF.

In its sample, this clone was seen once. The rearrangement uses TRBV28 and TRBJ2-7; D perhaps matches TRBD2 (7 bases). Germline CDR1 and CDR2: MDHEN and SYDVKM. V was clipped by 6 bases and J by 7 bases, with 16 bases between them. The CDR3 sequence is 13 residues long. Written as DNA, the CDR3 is TGTGCCAGCAGCACGCCGGGGGGCGGGGAGCAGTACTTC. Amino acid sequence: CASSTPGGGEQYF.

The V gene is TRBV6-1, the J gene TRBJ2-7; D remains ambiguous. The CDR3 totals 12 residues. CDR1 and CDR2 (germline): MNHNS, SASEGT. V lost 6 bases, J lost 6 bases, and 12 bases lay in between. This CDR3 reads CASRETGGEQYF. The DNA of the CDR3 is TGTGCCAGCAGAGAGACGGGCGGCGAGCAGTACTTC.

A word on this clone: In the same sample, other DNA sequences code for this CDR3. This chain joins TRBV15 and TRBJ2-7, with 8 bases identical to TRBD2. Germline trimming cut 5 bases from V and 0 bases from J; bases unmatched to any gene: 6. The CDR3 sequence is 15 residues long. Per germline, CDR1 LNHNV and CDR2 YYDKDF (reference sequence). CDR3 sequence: CATSREGGSSYEQYF. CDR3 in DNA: TGTGCCACCAGCCGGGAGGGTGGGAGCTCCTACGAGCAGTACTTC.

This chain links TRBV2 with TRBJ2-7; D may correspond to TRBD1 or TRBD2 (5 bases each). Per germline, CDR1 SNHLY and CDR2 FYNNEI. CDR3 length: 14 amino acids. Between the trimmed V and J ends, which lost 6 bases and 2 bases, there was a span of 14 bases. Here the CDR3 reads CASRPGTYAYEQYF. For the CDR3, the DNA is TGTGCCAGCAGACCCGGGACGTACGCCTACGAGCAGTACTTC.